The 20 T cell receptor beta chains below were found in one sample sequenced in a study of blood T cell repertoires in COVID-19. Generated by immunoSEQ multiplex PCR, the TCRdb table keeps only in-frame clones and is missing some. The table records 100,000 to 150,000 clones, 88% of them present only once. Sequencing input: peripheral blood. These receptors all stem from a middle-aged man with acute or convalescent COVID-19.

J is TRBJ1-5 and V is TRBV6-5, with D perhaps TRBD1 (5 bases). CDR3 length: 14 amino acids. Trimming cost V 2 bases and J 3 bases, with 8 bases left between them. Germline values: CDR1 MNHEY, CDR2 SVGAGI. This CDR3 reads CASSYRGLNQPQHF. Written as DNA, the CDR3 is TGTGCCAGCAGTTACAGGGGTCTCAATCAGCCCCAGCATTTT.

The CDR3 region is CASSEVSSGNTIYF. In nucleotides, the CDR3 is TGCGCCAGCAGCGAAGTCAGCTCTGGAAACACCATATATTTT. The chain uses TRBV10-2 and TRBJ1-3; D is uncertain. The CDR3 loop spans 14 amino acids. V lost 6 bases and J lost 0, with 9 bases in between. The germline V gene has CDR1 WSHSY and CDR2 SAAADI.

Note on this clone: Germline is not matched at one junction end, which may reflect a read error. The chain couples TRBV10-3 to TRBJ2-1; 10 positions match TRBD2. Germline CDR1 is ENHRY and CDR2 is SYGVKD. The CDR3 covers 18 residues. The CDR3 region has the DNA TGTGCCATCCGTGATAGCGGGGGGCCACCGAGCTCCTACAATGAGCAGTTCTTC. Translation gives CAIRDSGGPPSSYNEQFF.

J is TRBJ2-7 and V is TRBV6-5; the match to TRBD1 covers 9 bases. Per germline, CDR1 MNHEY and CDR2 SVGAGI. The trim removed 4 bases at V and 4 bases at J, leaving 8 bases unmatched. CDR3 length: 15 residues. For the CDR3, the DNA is TGTGCCAGCAGTTCACACGGACAGGGGTTTTACGAGCAGTACTTC. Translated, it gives CASSSHGQGFYEQYF.

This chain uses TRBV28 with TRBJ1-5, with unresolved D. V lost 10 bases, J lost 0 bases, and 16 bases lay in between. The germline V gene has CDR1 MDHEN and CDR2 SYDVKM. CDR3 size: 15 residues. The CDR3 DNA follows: TGTGCCACCATGGGTAGCGACTATAGCAATCAGCCCCAGCATTTT. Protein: CATMGSDYSNQPQHF.

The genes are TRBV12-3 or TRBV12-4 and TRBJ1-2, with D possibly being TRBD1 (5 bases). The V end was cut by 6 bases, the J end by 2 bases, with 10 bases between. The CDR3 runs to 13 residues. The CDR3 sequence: CASRPPGNYGYTF. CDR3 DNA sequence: TGTGCCAGCAGACCCCCAGGGAACTATGGCTACACCTTC.

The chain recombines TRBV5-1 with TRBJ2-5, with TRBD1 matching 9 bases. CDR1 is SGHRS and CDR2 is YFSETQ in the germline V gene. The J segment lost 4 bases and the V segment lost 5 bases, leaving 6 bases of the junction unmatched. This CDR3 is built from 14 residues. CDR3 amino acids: CASREQGATETQYF. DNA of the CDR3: TGCGCCAGCAGGGAACAGGGGGCCACAGAGACCCAGTACTTC.

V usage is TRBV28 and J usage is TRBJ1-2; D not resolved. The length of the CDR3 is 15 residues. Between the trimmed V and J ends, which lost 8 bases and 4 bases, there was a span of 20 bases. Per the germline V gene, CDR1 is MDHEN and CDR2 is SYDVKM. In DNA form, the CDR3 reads TGTGCCAGCGTTCTAGCAGGCACTACCCTCTATGGCTACACCTTC. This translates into CASVLAGTTLYGYTF.

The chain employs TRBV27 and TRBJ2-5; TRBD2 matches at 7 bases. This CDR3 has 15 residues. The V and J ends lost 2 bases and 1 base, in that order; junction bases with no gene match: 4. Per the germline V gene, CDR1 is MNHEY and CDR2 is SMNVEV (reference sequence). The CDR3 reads CASSLGRGGQETQYF. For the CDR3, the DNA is TGTGCCAGCAGTTTAGGGAGGGGCGGCCAAGAGACCCAGTACTTC.

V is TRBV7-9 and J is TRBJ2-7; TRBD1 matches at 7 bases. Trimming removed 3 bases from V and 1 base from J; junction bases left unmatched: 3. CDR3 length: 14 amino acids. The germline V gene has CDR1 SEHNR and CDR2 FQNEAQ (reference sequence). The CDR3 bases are TGTGCCAGCAGCTTGAGACAGGGTTCCTACGAGCAGTACTTC. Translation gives CASSLRQGSYEQYF.

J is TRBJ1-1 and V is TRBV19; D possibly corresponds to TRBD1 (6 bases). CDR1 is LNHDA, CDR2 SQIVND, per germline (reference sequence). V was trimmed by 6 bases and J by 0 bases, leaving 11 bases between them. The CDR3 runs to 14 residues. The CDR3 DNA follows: TGTGCCAGTAGACAACAGGGAATGAACACTGAAGCTTTCTTT. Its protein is CASRQQGMNTEAFF.

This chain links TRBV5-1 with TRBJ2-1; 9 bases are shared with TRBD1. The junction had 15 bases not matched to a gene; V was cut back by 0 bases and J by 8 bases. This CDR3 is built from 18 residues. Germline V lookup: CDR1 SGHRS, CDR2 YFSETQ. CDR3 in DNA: TGCGCCAGCAGCTTGGCGGGCCTTTCCGGACAGGGGTTCGATGAGCAGTTCTTC. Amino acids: CASSLAGLSGQGFDEQFF.

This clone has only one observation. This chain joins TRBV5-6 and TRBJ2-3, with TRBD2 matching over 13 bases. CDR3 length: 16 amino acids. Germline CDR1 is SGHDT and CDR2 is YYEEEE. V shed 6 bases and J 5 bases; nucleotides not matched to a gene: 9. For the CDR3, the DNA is TGTGCCAGCAACACAGGGGGACTAGCGGGACTAGATACGCAGTATTTT. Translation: CASNTGGLAGLDTQYF.

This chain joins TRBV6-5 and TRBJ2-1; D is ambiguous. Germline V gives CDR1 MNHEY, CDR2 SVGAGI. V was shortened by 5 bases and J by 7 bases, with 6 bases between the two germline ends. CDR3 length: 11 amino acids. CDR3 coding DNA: TGTGCCAGCAGTAACTTAAATGAGCAGTTCTTC. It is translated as CASSNLNEQFF.

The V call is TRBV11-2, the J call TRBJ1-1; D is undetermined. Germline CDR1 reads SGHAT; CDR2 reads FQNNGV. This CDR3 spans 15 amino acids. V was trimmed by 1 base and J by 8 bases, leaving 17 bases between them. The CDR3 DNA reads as TGTGCCAGCAGCTTAGTTTTTGGAGCGGATATGGAAGCTTTCTTT. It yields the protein CASSLVFGADMEAFF.

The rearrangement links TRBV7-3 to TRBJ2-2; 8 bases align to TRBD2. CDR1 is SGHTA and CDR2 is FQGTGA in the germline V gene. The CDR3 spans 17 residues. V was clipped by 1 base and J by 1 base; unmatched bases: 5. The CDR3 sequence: CASSLMGTSVNTGELFF. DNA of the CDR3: TGTGCCAGCAGCTTAATGGGGACTAGTGTGAACACCGGGGAGCTGTTTTTT.

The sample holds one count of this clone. CDR3 sequence (DNA): TGTGCCAGCAGCCAAGGGGCGGGAGCATTTTATAATGAGCAGTTCTTC. The encoded protein is CASSQGAGAFYNEQFF. The chain recombines TRBV3-1 (or the pseudogene TRBV3-2) with TRBJ2-1; 7 bases are a match to TRBD2. CDR3 length equals 16 residues. Looked up from germline, CDR1 is LGHDT and CDR2 is YNNKEL (reference sequence). V shed 1 base, J shed 7 bases, and the junction held 10 bases outside the gene matches.

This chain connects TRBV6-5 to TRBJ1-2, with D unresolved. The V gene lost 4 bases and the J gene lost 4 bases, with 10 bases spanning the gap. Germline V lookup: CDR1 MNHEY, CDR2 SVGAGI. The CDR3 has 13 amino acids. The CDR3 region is CASSSSQAYGYTF. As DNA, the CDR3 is TGTGCCAGCAGTTCCAGCCAGGCCTATGGCTACACCTTC.

CDR3 loop: CASSEGPGGQPQHF. The CDR3 DNA reads as TGTGCCAGCAGTGAAGGGCCCGGGGGACAGCCCCAGCATTTT. This chain links TRBV6-1 with TRBJ1-5; weak D call: TRBD1 (5 bases). CDR1 MNHNS and CDR2 SASEGT come from the germline V gene. The CDR3 has 14 residues. The V end was cut by 1 base, the J end by 7 bases, with 11 bases between.

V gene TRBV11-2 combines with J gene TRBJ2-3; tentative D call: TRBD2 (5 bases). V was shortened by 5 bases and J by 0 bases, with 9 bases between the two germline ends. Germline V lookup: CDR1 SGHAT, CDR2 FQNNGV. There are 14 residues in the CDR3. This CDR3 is CASSRGSSTDTQYF. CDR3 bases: TGTGCCAGCAGCCGTGGGAGTAGCACAGATACGCAGTATTTT. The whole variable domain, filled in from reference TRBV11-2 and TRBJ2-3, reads EAGVAQSPRYKIIEKRQSVAFWCNPISGHATLYWYQQILGQGPKLLIQFQNNGVVDDSQLPKDRFSAERLKGVDSTLKIQPAKLEDSAVYLCASSRGSSTDTQYFGPGTRLTVL.